Here is one T cell receptor (beta chain) with its context. What it binds is unknown. The data derive from a study of cytomegalovirus exposure and HLA in healthy donors. Study-wide results and limits: An analysis done earlier found most TCR beta V segments productive about 87% or about 30% of the time. The authors excluded some V segments, including TRBV6-2 and TRBV6-3, as indistinguishable. In a later analysis, compared with equally common non-associated chains, HLA-associated beta chains were more expanded.

The PCR used 60 Vbeta and 13 Jbeta primers. Repertoires were generated with immunoSEQ multiplex PCR, while TCRdb's copy carries only in-frame clones and drops some. The sample shows approximately 170,000 clones, around 76% of them seen only once. Germline V gene lookup returns CDR1 SGHTA and CDR2 FQGTGA. This CDR3 has 15 residues. V trimming: 5 bases; J trimming: 4 bases; junction bases outside the gene matches: 6. Sequences were obtained from PBMCs. The clonotype was recovered from a man aged 35-49 years in good health and CMV-seronegative. This chain connects TRBV7-3 to TRBJ2-3; 10 bases are a match to TRBD1. DNA of the CDR3: TGTGCCAGCAGCCCGCCGGGACAGGGGTCAGATACGCAGTATTTT. It encodes CASSPPGQGSDTQYF.